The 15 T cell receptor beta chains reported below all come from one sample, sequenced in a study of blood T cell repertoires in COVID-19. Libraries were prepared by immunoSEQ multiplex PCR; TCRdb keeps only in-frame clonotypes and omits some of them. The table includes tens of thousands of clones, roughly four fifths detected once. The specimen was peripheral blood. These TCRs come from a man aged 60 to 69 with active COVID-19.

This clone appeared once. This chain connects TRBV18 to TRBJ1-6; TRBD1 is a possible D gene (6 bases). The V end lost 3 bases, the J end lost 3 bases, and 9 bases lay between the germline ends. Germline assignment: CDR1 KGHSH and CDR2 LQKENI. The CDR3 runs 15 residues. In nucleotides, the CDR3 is TGTGCCAGCTCACCGGACAGCAACTATAATTCACCCCTCCACTTT. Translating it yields CASSPDSNYNSPLHF. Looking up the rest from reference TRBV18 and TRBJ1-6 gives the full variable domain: NAGVMQNPRHLVRRRGQEARLRCSPMKGHSHVYWYRQLPEEGLKFMVYLQKENIIDESGMPKERFSAEFPKEGPSILRIQQVVRGDSAAYFCASSPDSNYNSPLHFGNGTRLTVT.

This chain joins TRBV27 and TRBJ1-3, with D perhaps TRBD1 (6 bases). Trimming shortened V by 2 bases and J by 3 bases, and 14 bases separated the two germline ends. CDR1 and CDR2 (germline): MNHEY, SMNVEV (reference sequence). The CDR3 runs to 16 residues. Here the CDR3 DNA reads TGTGCCAGCAGTTTAACAGGGTCCTGGGGTGGAAACACCATATATTTT. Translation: CASSLTGSWGGNTIYF.

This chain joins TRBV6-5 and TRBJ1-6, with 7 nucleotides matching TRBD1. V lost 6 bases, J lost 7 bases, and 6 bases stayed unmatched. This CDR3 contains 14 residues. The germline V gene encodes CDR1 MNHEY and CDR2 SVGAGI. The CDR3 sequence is CASSSRDRNSPLHF. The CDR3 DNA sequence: TGTGCCAGCAGCTCTCGGGACAGAAATTCACCCCTCCACTTT.

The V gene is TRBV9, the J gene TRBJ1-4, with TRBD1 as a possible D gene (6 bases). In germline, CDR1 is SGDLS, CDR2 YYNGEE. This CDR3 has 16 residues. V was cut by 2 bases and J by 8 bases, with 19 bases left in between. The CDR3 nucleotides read TGTGCCAGCAGCGTGTCTTCTGTGGGGGCAGGGGAAAAACTGTTTTTT. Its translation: CASSVSSVGAGEKLFF.

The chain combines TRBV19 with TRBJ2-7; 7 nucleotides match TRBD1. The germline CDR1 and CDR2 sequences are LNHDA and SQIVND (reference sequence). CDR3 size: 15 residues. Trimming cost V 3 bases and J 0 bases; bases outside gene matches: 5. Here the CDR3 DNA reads TGTGCCAGTAGTATTTCCTGGGACAGCTCCTACGAGCAGTACTTC. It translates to CASSISWDSSYEQYF.

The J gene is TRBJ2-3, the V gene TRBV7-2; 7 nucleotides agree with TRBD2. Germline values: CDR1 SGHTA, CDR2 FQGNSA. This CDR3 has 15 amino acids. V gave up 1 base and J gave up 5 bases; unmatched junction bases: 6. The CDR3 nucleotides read TGTGCCAGCAGCTTAGGCGGGAGTGAGGGAGATACGCAGTATTTT. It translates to CASSLGGSEGDTQYF.

The CDR3 nucleotides are TGTGCCTGCCTGAAATCGGGGGGAACAGATACGCAGTATTTT. Translating gives CACLKSGGTDTQYF. This chain links TRBV30 with TRBJ2-3; 7 nucleotides agree with TRBD2. The CDR3 sequence is 14 residues long. Unmatched junction bases numbered 9, after V lost 6 bases and J lost 3 bases. Germline V CDR1 and CDR2: GTSNPN, SVGIG (reference sequence).

The CDR3 sequence is CASTTGGRADTQYF. The DNA of the CDR3 is TGTGCCAGCACCACAGGGGGCAGGGCAGATACGCAGTATTTT. This rearrangement joins TRBV5-4 to TRBJ2-3; 9 bases line up with TRBD1. This CDR3 comprises 14 residues. V shed 6 bases, J shed 4 bases, and the junction held 6 bases outside the gene matches. From germline, CDR1 is SGHNT and CDR2 YYREEE (reference sequence).

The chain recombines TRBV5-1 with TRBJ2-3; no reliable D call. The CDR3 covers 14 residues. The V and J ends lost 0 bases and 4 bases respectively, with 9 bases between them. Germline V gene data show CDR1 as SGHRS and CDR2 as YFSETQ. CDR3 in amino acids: CASSLVSRSDTQYF. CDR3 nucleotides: TGCGCCAGCAGCTTGGTTAGCCGCTCAGATACGCAGTATTTT. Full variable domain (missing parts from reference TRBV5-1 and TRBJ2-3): KAGVTQTPRYLIKTRGQQVTLSCSPISGHRSVSWYQQTPGQGLQFLFEYFSETQRNKGNFPGRFSGRQFSNSRSEMNVSTLELGDSALYLCASSLVSRSDTQYFGPGTRLTVL.

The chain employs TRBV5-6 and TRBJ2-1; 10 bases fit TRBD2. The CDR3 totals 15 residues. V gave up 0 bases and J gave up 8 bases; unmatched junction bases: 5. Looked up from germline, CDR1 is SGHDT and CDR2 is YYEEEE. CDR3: CASSLELAGNYEQFF. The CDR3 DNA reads TGTGCCAGCAGCTTGGAACTAGCGGGAAACTATGAGCAGTTCTTC.

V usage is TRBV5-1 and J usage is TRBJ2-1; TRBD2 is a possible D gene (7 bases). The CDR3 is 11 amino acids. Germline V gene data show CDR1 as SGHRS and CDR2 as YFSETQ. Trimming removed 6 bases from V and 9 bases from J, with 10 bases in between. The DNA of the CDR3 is TGCGCCAGCATAGGGGGGGCTGAGCAGTTCTTC. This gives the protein CASIGGAEQFF.

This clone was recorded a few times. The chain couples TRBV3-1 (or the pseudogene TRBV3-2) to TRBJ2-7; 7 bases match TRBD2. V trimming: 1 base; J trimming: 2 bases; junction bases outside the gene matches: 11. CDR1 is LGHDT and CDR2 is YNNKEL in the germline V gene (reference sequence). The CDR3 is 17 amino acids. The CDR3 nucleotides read TGTGCCAGCAGCCAAGGAGTAGGCGGGAGTACTCCCTACGAGCAGTACTTC. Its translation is CASSQGVGGSTPYEQYF.

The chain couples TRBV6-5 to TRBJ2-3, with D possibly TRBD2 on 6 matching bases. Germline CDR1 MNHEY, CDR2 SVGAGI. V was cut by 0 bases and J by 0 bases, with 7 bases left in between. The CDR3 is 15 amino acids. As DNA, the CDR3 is TGTGCCAGCAGTTACTCCGGGACTAGCACAGATACGCAGTATTTT. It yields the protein CASSYSGTSTDTQYF.

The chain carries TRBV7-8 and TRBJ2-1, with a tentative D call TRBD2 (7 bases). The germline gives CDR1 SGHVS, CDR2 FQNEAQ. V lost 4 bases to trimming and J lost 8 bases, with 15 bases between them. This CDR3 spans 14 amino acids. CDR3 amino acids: CASSWGGAFDEQFF. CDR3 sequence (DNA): TGTGCCAGCAGCTGGGGGGGGGCCTTTGATGAGCAGTTCTTC.

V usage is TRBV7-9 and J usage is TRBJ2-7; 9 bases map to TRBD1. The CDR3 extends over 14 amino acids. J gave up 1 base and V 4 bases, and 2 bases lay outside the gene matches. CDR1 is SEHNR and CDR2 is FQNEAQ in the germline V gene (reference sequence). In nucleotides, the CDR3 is TGTGCCAGCAGCTCGGGACAGGGATCCTACGAGCAGTACTTC. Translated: CASSSGQGSYEQYF.